This TCR beta chain was sequenced for a study of cytomegalovirus exposure and HLA in healthy donors. Use of 60 Vbeta and 13 Jbeta primers characterized the PCR. Data came from immunoSEQ multiplex PCR; TCRdb stores just in-frame clones and leaves some out. The repertoire consists of approximately 160,000 clones, with 60% to 80% occurring once and the leading ten covering 4.9%. Whole-study results and caveats: Several of the most significant clusters were apparently associated with common viral pathogens in a later analysis. When a later analysis was performed, an Asian-associated ancestry cluster reportedly had fewer N-insertions than the approximately 680-donor mean. V- and J-gene trimming of TCR beta was linked (in a later analysis) to a missense DCLRE1C variant.

On this clone: Its antigen is not known.

Germline lookup yields CDR1 SGHTA and CDR2 FQGTGA. There are 16 residues in the CDR3. V was pared by 2 bases and J by 7 bases, with 10 bases of the junction left unmatched. The specimen was PBMCs. V and J are TRBV7-3 and TRBJ2-1, with TRBD2 matching 8 bases. This receptor was identified in a male donor in good health and CMV-seronegative. CDR3 coding DNA: TGTGCCAGCAGCTTAGGAGAGCGGGAGAGTAGAAATGAGCAGTTCTTC. Translated: CASSLGERESRNEQFF. Using reference TRBV7-3 and TRBJ2-1 for the parts outside the CDR3, the full variable domain is GAGVSQTPSNKVTEKGKYVELRCDPISGHTALYWYRQSLGQGPEFLIYFQGTGAADDSGLPNDRFFAVRPEGSVSTLKIQRTERGDSAVYLCASSLGERESRNEQFFGPGTRLTVL.